A selection of T cell receptor beta chains follows, all from one sample in a study of blood T cell repertoires in COVID-19. Assay used: immunoSEQ multiplex PCR; TCRdb lists only in-frame clones, some missing. Here the sample spans about 58,000 clones, around four fifths being singletons. Source material: peripheral blood. All receptors derive from a man aged 60-69 years with COVID-19, enrolled during active disease. Each CDR3 is given with its conserved first and last residue. Fields, in order: J gene, D gene, V gene, CDR3 DNA, CDR3 protein. The D gene is left open where the match is weak.

J: TRBJ2-7
D: TRBD2
V: TRBV5-4
DNA: TGTGCCAGCAGCACCGGACTAGCGGGGCGGTACGAGCAGTACTTC
CDR3: CASSTGLAGRYEQYF

J: TRBJ2-3
D: TRBD2
V: TRBV4-1
DNA: TGCGCCAGCAGCCAAGATCGGCTAGCGGGGATCACAGATACGCAGTATTTT
CDR3: CASSQDRLAGITDTQYF

J: TRBJ2-7
D: TRBD1
V: TRBV18
DNA: TGTGCCAGCTCACCCCTAGGGACAGCGGACGAGCAGTACTTC
CDR3: CASSPLGTADEQYF

J: TRBJ1-3
D: TRBD1
V: TRBV4-2
DNA: TGTGCCAGCAGCCAAGAGATACCGGGACAGGGGATAAGGTCTGGAAACACCATATATTTT
CDR3: CASSQEIPGQGIRSGNTIYF

J: TRBJ1-1
D: .
V: TRBV12-3/TRBV12-4
DNA: TGTGCCAGCAGTTTACCCGGACCAGGGGCTTTCTTT
CDR3: CASSLPGPGAFF

J: TRBJ1-1
D: .
V: TRBV7-9
DNA: TGTGCCAGCAGGGGGGAAGAGTGGGACTTTGAAGCTTTCTTT
CDR3: CASRGEEWDFEAFF

J: TRBJ1-1
D: TRBD1
V: TRBV25-1
DNA: TGTGCCAGCAGTGCCCGACAGGGGAAGGTCACTGAAGCTTTCTTT
CDR3: CASSARQGKVTEAFF

J: TRBJ2-5
D: .
V: TRBV7-3
DNA: TGTGCCAGCAGCCGCGGGCGGGGACAAGAGACCCAGTACTTC
CDR3: CASSRGRGQETQYF

J: TRBJ1-4
D: .
V: TRBV27
DNA: TGTGCCAGCAGTCCGTACAGGAAATCTAATGAAAAACTGTTTTTT
CDR3: CASSPYRKSNEKLFF

J: TRBJ2-7
D: .
V: TRBV30
DNA: TGTGCCTGGAGCCATACAGCCTACGAGCAGTACTTC
CDR3: CAWSHTAYEQYF